A single sample is the source of the 9 T cell receptor beta chains below, sequenced in a study of blood T cell repertoires in COVID-19. Measured with immunoSEQ multiplex PCR; TCRdb has only the in-frame clones, and not every one. Here the sample spans approximately 200,000 clones, 70% to 90% being singletons. Specimen: PBMCs or T cells enriched from blood (not recorded which). All receptors come from a woman aged 40 to 55 with acute COVID-19.

The J gene is TRBJ2-5, the V gene TRBV6-2 or TRBV6-3; no definite D call. The CDR3 runs 17 residues. Germline V gene lookup returns CDR1 MNHEY and CDR2 SVGEGT. Trimming cost V 2 bases and J 1 base, with 17 bases left between them. DNA for the CDR3: TGTGCCAGCAGTTACCATATTAGGCAGGTACCCCAAGAGACCCAGTACTTC. It encodes CASSYHIRQVPQETQYF.

This clone was counted only a few times. The identical CDR3 is also encoded by other nucleotide sequences in the sample. The chain has TRBV5-4 and TRBJ2-7, with 9 bases that match TRBD2. The CDR3 has 15 amino acids. Germline assignment: CDR1 SGHNT and CDR2 YYREEE (reference sequence). Trimming cost V 4 bases and J 7 bases; bases outside gene matches: 12. Here the CDR3 DNA reads TGTGCCAGCAGCCCGGGGCGGGGGGGGAGGGGGGAGCAGTACTTC. Translated, it gives CASSPGRGGRGEQYF. The full variable domain, completed using reference TRBV5-4 and TRBJ2-7, is ETGVTQSPTHLIKTRGQQVTLRCSSQSGHNTVSWYQQALGQGPQFIFQYYREEENGRGNFPPRFSGLQFPNYSSELNVNALELDDSALYLCASSPGRGGRGEQYFGPGTRLTVT.

This clone was seen just once. The J gene is TRBJ2-1, the V gene TRBV10-3; the match to TRBD2 covers 12 bases. From germline, CDR1 is ENHRY and CDR2 SYGVKD. J was trimmed by 0 bases and V by 4 bases; bases with no gene match: 7. This CDR3 is 18 amino acids long. The CDR3 DNA reads TGTGCCATCAGTGTTGGACTAGCGGGATCTAGCTCCTACAATGAGCAGTTCTTC. This gives the protein CAISVGLAGSSSYNEQFF.

In its sample, this clone was seen once. This chain joins TRBV19 and TRBJ1-1, with D perhaps matching TRBD1 (6 bases). The CDR3 has 13 amino acids. CDR1 is LNHDA, CDR2 SQIVND, per germline (reference sequence). V lost 6 bases and J 2 bases, leaving 10 bases between the germline ends. CDR3 loop: CASRRGGNTEAFF. As DNA, the CDR3 is TGTGCCAGTAGGCGAGGGGGAAACACTGAAGCTTTCTTT.

This sequence joins TRBV18 and TRBJ2-6, with D unclear. The length of the CDR3 is 17 residues. Germline assignment: CDR1 KGHSH and CDR2 LQKENI. V lost 2 bases to trimming and J lost 0 bases, with 11 bases between them. The DNA for the CDR3 is TGTGCCAGCTCACCATTTGGGCCCCGCTCTGGGGCCAACGTCCTGACTTTC. Translated, it gives CASSPFGPRSGANVLTF.

The gene calls are TRBV7-2 and TRBJ2-3; 10 bases map to TRBD2. Germline V gene data show CDR1 as SGHTA and CDR2 as FQGNSA. The CDR3 totals 17 residues. Losses at the gene ends were 2 bases for V and 3 bases for J; bases not matched to a gene: 8. The chain's CDR3 is CASSLLGTSEMTDTQYF. CDR3 DNA: TGTGCCAGCAGCTTACTCGGGACTAGCGAGATGACAGATACGCAGTATTTT.

This chain joins TRBV19 and TRBJ1-1, with D unresolved. This CDR3 spans 13 amino acids. From germline, CDR1 is LNHDA and CDR2 SQIVND (reference sequence). V shed 7 bases and J shed 0 bases, with 9 bases lying between them. CDR3 amino acids: CASKNSMNTEAFF. The DNA of the CDR3 is TGTGCCAGTAAGAACAGTATGAACACTGAAGCTTTCTTT.

The V gene is TRBV9, the J gene TRBJ1-5; tentatively, D is TRBD1 (5 bases). CDR3 length: 15 amino acids. V lost 0 bases and J lost 4, with 11 bases in between. The germline V gene has CDR1 SGDLS and CDR2 YYNGEE. The DNA of the CDR3 is TGTGCCAGCAGCGTAGGGATACAGGAAAATCAGCCCCAGCATTTT. Its protein is CASSVGIQENQPQHF.

The chain joins TRBV28 to TRBJ1-6; 9 bases are shared with TRBD1. Germline V gene lookup returns CDR1 MDHEN and CDR2 SYDVKM. The CDR3 length is 15 residues. The V gene end was trimmed by 5 bases and the J gene end by 9 bases; junction bases not matched to a gene: 8. CDR3 region: CASSTGTGYASPLHF. The CDR3 nucleotides read TGTGCCAGCAGTACCGGGACAGGGTACGCTTCACCCCTCCACTTT.